This T cell receptor beta chain was documented in a study of PD-1 blockade in classical Hodgkin lymphoma. Study observations and caveats: Newly diagnosed patients reportedly trailed healthy donors in baseline TCR diversity. Although disease activity or prior therapy may be involved, causes of the repertoire differences remain undefined.

This CDR3 is built from 17 residues. The V end lost 0 bases, the J end lost 2 bases, and 17 bases lay between the germline ends. CDR1 is MGHRA, CDR2 YSYEKL, per germline. Described time point: newly diagnosed, previously untreated cHL patient sample. Using immunoSEQ multiplex PCR, the repertoire was profiled, and TCRdb retains in-frame clones only, with some absent. Here the sample spans about 25,000 clones, roughly 94% being singletons. This clone appeared a single time. As yet, its antigen is unknown. Sample: peripheral blood mononuclear cells (PBMCs). This sequence joins TRBV4-1 and TRBJ2-7, with D maybe TRBD1 (6 bases). This clonotype was sampled from a human donor with classical Hodgkin lymphoma. The CDR3 here is CASSQDREDRSPYEQYF. CDR3 bases: TGCGCCAGCAGCCAAGATAGGGAAGACAGGAGCCCCTACGAGCAGTACTTC.